The 21 T cell receptor beta chains reported below all come from one sample, sequenced in a study of blood T cell repertoires in COVID-19. Generated by immunoSEQ multiplex PCR, the TCRdb table keeps only in-frame clones and is missing some. The repertoire consists of fewer than 200,000 clones, with roughly four fifths occurring once and the leading ten covering roughly 3.6%. What was sequenced was peripheral blood. These TCRs come from an elderly woman with acute or convalescent COVID-19.

The V gene is TRBV10-1, the J gene TRBJ1-3; 11 nucleotides line up with TRBD1. V shed 5 bases, J shed 2 bases, and the junction held 2 bases outside the gene matches. The CDR3 has 15 amino acids. CDR1 and CDR2 from the germline V gene are WNHNN and SYGVQD (reference sequence). DNA of the CDR3: TGCGCCAGCAGTCCGGACAGGGGGCCTGGAAACACCATATATTTT. Amino acids: CASSPDRGPGNTIYF.

This clone was recorded once. V is TRBV12-3 or TRBV12-4 and J is TRBJ1-2; no clear D gene. The V end was cut by 6 bases, the J end by 7 bases, with 12 bases between. The CDR3 is made up of 12 amino acids. In DNA form, the CDR3 reads TGTGCCAGCAGCCGCCAGCTAGCTGGCTACACCTTC. Protein: CASSRQLAGYTF.

This clone was observed once. The V call is TRBV5-4, the J call TRBJ1-6; 8 bases are a match to TRBD1. The CDR3 spans 15 residues. V gave up 3 bases and J gave up 5 bases; unmatched junction bases: 4. Per the germline V gene, CDR1 is SGHNT and CDR2 is YYREEE (reference sequence). The CDR3 nucleotides are TGTGCCAGCAGCTGGCTGGACAGGGATAATTCACCCCTCCACTTT. This sequence encodes CASSWLDRDNSPLHF.

CDR3 in DNA: TGTGCTAGTGGTTGGGGGGTCCAAGAGACCCAGTACTTC. It translates to CASGWGVQETQYF. The chain joins TRBV12-5 to TRBJ2-5; TRBD2 might be the D (6 bases). Trimming pared 4 bases from V and 1 base from J, leaving 7 bases between. Germline V gives CDR1 LGHNT, CDR2 FRNRAP. CDR3 size: 13 residues.

The chain couples TRBV29-1 to TRBJ1-2; 8 nucleotides line up with TRBD1. The J segment lost 6 bases and the V segment lost 6 bases, leaving 3 bases of the junction unmatched. Germline V gene data show CDR1 as SQVTM and CDR2 as ANQGSEA. The CDR3 covers 11 residues. CDR3 in amino acids: CSVNRGDGYTF. The CDR3 nucleotides read TGCAGCGTCAACAGGGGGGATGGCTACACCTTC. Full variable domain (missing parts from reference TRBV29-1 and TRBJ1-2): SAVISQKPSRDICQRGTSLTIQCQVDSQVTMMFWYRQQPGQSLTLIATANQGSEATYESGFVIDKFPISRPNLTFSTLTVSNMSPEDSSIYLCSVNRGDGYTFGSGTRLTVV.

This chain uses TRBV6-6 with TRBJ1-2; D may be TRBD1 (5 bases). This CDR3 comprises 15 residues. Trimming took 1 base from V and 6 from J, leaving 15 bases between them. From germline, CDR1 is MNHNY and CDR2 SVGAGI (reference sequence). The CDR3 loop reads CASSYFQGLLHGYTF. CDR3 nucleotides: TGTGCCAGCAGTTACTTCCAGGGCCTACTCCATGGCTACACCTTC.

This CDR3 reads CASTVSPRYEGGYTF. CDR3 DNA: TGCGCCAGCACTGTGTCGCCGAGATACGAGGGTGGCTACACCTTC. The rearrangement uses TRBV5-1 and TRBJ1-2; D gene uncertain. CDR1 and CDR2 (germline): SGHRS, YFSETQ. The CDR3 covers 15 residues. V gave up 6 bases and J gave up 7 bases, with 22 bases separating them.

J is TRBJ2-2 and V is TRBV3-1 (or the pseudogene TRBV3-2), with TRBD2 identical over 9 bases. The CDR3 is 17 residues long. The junction had 9 bases not matched to a gene; V was cut back by 0 bases and J by 7 bases. Germline V lookup: CDR1 LGHDT, CDR2 YNNKEL (reference sequence). For the CDR3, the DNA is TGTGCCAGCAGCCAAGATTTCGCGGGAGGGCATGGCGGGGAGCTGTTTTTT. It codes for CASSQDFAGGHGGELFF.

The V gene is TRBV10-3, the J gene TRBJ2-2; TRBD2 aligns across 14 bases. Germline-derived CDR1 and CDR2 are ENHRY and SYGVKD. Losses at the gene ends were 8 bases for V and 0 bases for J; bases not matched to a gene: 5. This CDR3 contains 17 residues. The CDR3 region is CAIDPTSGGANTGELFF. CDR3 coding DNA: TGTGCCATCGACCCGACTAGCGGGGGGGCGAACACCGGGGAGCTGTTTTTT.

The chain joins TRBV7-2 to TRBJ1-1, with D possibly TRBD1 on 6 matching bases. CDR3 length: 14 residues. V gave up 5 bases and J gave up 8 bases, with 18 bases separating them. CDR1 is SGHTA and CDR2 is FQGNSA in the germline V gene. CDR3 DNA: TGTGCCAGCAGCCCAAACCTGAGGGGGACAGAAGCTTTCTTT. Its protein is CASSPNLRGTEAFF.

J is TRBJ2-2 and V is TRBV2; perhaps TRBD2 as D (5 bases). The V gene's germline CDR1 is SNHLY and CDR2 FYNNEI. The V and J ends lost 4 bases and 0 bases respectively, with 9 bases between them. The CDR3 runs to 15 residues. The CDR3 sequence is CASSVVATNTGELFF. Here the CDR3 DNA reads TGTGCCAGCAGTGTTGTAGCGACGAACACCGGGGAGCTGTTTTTT.

The rearrangement joins TRBV24-1 to TRBJ1-5; TRBD1 is a possible D gene (5 bases). The germline V gene has CDR1 KGHDR and CDR2 SFDVKD. The V and J ends lost 7 bases and 6 bases respectively, with 27 bases between them. This CDR3 spans 18 amino acids. The CDR3 loop reads CATRSTTQHRGNCQPQHF. DNA of the CDR3: TGTGCCACCAGATCGACAACCCAACATAGGGGCAATTGTCAGCCCCAGCATTTT.

The chain couples TRBV11-2 to TRBJ1-5; a weak D match, TRBD1 (5 bases). Germline CDR1 and CDR2: SGHAT and FQNNGV. The CDR3 runs to 14 residues. V lost 5 bases to trimming and J lost 5 bases, with 13 bases between them. CDR3 loop: CASSKGILDQPQHF. CDR3 nucleotide sequence: TGTGCCAGCAGCAAGGGGATTTTGGATCAGCCCCAGCATTTT.

The CDR3, as DNA: TGTGCCTGGAGTGCCGGGGGTCCGGAGGCTTTCTTT. Encoded protein: CAWSAGGPEAFF. The chain couples TRBV30 to TRBJ1-1; the D gene is possibly TRBD1 (5 bases). The length of the CDR3 is 12 residues. V gave up 1 base and J gave up 11 bases, with 14 bases separating them. Germline CDR1 and CDR2: GTSNPN and SVGIG (reference sequence).

The chain is built from TRBV5-6 and TRBJ2-2; perhaps TRBD1 as D (7 bases). Per the germline V gene, CDR1 is SGHDT and CDR2 is YYEEEE. Trimming pared 6 bases from V and 4 bases from J, leaving 16 bases between. The CDR3 consists of 15 residues. The CDR3 loop reads CASNIRGTVTGELFF. CDR3 DNA: TGTGCCAGCAACATCCGGGGGACAGTCACCGGGGAGCTGTTTTTT.

The rearrangement joins TRBV7-8 to TRBJ2-2; 8 nucleotides match TRBD2. CDR1 SGHVS and CDR2 FQNEAQ come from the germline V gene. V shed 4 bases and J 5 bases; nucleotides not matched to a gene: 9. The CDR3 is 16 residues long. CDR3 DNA: TGTGCCAGCAGCTACCGGGAGGGCGGGTCAACCGGGGAGCTGTTTTTT. This codes for CASSYREGGSTGELFF.

Concerning this clone: At one end, the junction sequence differs from germline, possibly due to a read error. This sequence joins TRBV7-6 and TRBJ1-2; D is perhaps TRBD1 (6 bases). The CDR3 is 13 amino acids. The germline V gene has CDR1 SGHVS and CDR2 FNYEAQ. In DNA form, the CDR3 reads TGTGCCAGCAGCCCCCGGGAGGGGGGCACTTTCCACTTC. It specifies CASSPREGGTFHF.

J is TRBJ1-1 and V is TRBV6-5, with D maybe TRBD1 (6 bases). The V gene lost 6 bases and the J gene lost 0 bases, with 14 bases spanning the gap. Looked up from germline, CDR1 is MNHEY and CDR2 is SVGAGI. The CDR3 extends over 15 amino acids. CDR3 residues: CASSMTGVMNTEAFF. CDR3 sequence (DNA): TGTGCCAGCAGCATGACAGGAGTTATGAACACTGAAGCTTTCTTT.

Concerning this clone: A read error may account for a junction end that differs from germline. V usage is TRBV6-1 and J usage is TRBJ1-5; D is ambiguous. This CDR3 has 16 amino acids. Germline V gives CDR1 MNHNS, CDR2 SASEGT. The CDR3 sequence is CASSEGIRGNNQPQHF. For the CDR3, the DNA is TGTGCCAGCAGCGAAGGAATCCGGGGAAACAATCAGCCCCAGCATTTT.

The chain uses TRBV30 and TRBJ2-1; maybe TRBD2 (6 bases). Germline V CDR1 and CDR2: GTSNPN, SVGIG (reference sequence). Trimming removed 0 bases at V and 3 bases at J, with 18 bases between. CDR3 length equals 17 residues. CDR3 nucleotides: TGTGCCTGGAGTGTACTAGTTGTAACGGGAGTCTACAATGAGCAGTTCTTC. Translated: CAWSVLVVTGVYNEQFF. The full variable domain, rest sourced from reference TRBV30 and TRBJ2-1, is SQTIHQWPATLVQPVGSPLSLECTVEGTSNPNLYWYRQAAGRGLQLLFYSVGIGQISSEVPQNLSASRPQDRQFILSSKKLLLSDSGFYLCAWSVLVVTGVYNEQFFGPGTRLTVL.

This clone was counted a few times. The chain has TRBV7-2 and TRBJ1-5; D remains unclear. Trimming shortened V by 1 base and J by 6 bases, and 19 bases separated the two germline ends. From germline, CDR1 is SGHTA and CDR2 FQGNSA. This CDR3 is built from 17 residues. CDR3 residues: CASSLVATPRGGQPQHF. The DNA of the CDR3 is TGTGCCAGCAGCTTAGTTGCGACTCCCCGCGGTGGTCAGCCCCAGCATTTT.